The source of this TCR beta chain is a study of radiation and T cells in renal cell carcinoma. The CDR3 totals 13 residues. Trimming took 3 bases from V and 4 from J, leaving 7 bases between them. The germline V gene encodes CDR1 LNHDA and CDR2 SQIVND (reference sequence). The data were produced by immunoSEQ multiplex PCR, yet TCRdb's version contains in-frame clones alone and is incomplete. The sample has roughly 58,000 clones; 60% to 85% are singletons. Time point described: blood 4 weeks post-SBRT, at nephrectomy. Treatment in this sample: 15 Gy SBRT to primary tumor, nephrectomy 4 weeks later. The sequence was collected from a man aged 55 to 69 with renal cell carcinoma. The genes are TRBV19 and TRBJ1-5; unclear D gene. The specimen comprised blood, sampled from a patient whose treatment included radiotherapy and nephrectomy. CDR3 DNA sequence: TGTGCCAGTAGTATTCTACAGAATCAGCCCCAGCATTTT. It yields the protein CASSILQNQPQHF.